These 10 T cell receptor beta chains came from one sample sequenced in a study of T cell responses to AZD1222 COVID-19 vaccine (dated by TCRdb to the early 2020s). Library creation used the immunoSEQ multiplex PCR assay. Here the immuneACCESS table is served through TCRdb, limited to in-frame sequences with V and J called. Missing clones are a known gap in these copies; in checked studies unresolved V genes cover under half, and the rest lacks a known reason. This sample lists 100,000 or so clones; more than 75% were detected once. About 9.3% of the sample comes from the top ten. Interpreted using the paper, the time point label stands for: baseline before first vaccination. Sequencing was performed on peripheral blood, taken on day 0 of AZD1222 vaccination. The receptors were gathered from an adult in good health.

The V gene is TRBV5-4, the J gene TRBJ2-3; a possible D gene is TRBD1 (5 bases). CDR1 and CDR2 from the germline V gene are SGHNT and YYREEE (reference sequence). The CDR3 loop spans 15 amino acids. V lost 1 base and J lost 6, with 15 bases in between. The CDR3 spells CASSLQGVAEDTQYF. Here the CDR3 DNA reads TGTGCCAGCAGCTTGCAGGGCGTGGCGGAGGATACGCAGTATTTT.

V gene TRBV5-1 combines with J gene TRBJ2-3; 10 nucleotides line up with TRBD1. The CDR3 is 14 amino acids. Looked up from germline, CDR1 is SGHRS and CDR2 is YFSETQ. V lost 4 bases, J lost 3 bases, and 2 bases stayed unmatched. CDR3 nucleotides: TGCGCCAGCAGCCAGGGACAGGGGACAGATACGCAGTATTTT. Amino acids: CASSQGQGTDTQYF.

This chain connects TRBV7-2 to TRBJ2-1; the match to TRBD2 covers 11 bases. This CDR3 spans 16 amino acids. J was trimmed by 4 bases and V by 2 bases; bases with no gene match: 4. In germline, CDR1 is SGHTA, CDR2 FQGNSA. CDR3 sequence: CASSLTSGSWYNEQFF. CDR3 coding DNA: TGTGCCAGCAGCTTAACTAGCGGGAGCTGGTACAATGAGCAGTTCTTC.

The chain joins TRBV5-1 to TRBJ1-2; 9 bases match TRBD1. Germline CDR1 and CDR2: SGHRS and YFSETQ. CDR3 length equals 15 residues. J lost 7 bases, V lost 4 bases, and 11 bases had no gene match. The CDR3 here is CASSAGQGNGGGYTF. The DNA of the CDR3 is TGCGCCAGCAGCGCCGGACAGGGGAACGGCGGTGGCTACACCTTC.

This clone was picked up a small number of times. CDR3 sequence (DNA): TGTGCCACCCAAGAGGCGGGCCTGAATCAGCCCCAGCATTTT. Residues: CATQEAGLNQPQHF. The genes are TRBV6-5 and TRBJ1-5; D is undetermined. The germline gives CDR1 MNHEY, CDR2 SVGAGI. V lost 10 bases to trimming and J lost 4 bases, with 17 bases between them. The CDR3 sequence is 14 residues long.

This clone showed up just a few times. V and J are TRBV19 and TRBJ1-5; tentatively, D is TRBD1 (6 bases). The CDR3 length is 15 residues. In germline, CDR1 is LNHDA, CDR2 SQIVND (reference sequence). Trimming shortened V by 3 bases and J by 1 base, and 10 bases separated the two germline ends. CDR3 region: CASSIPGESNQPQHF. Here the CDR3 DNA reads TGTGCCAGTAGTATTCCAGGGGAGAGCAATCAGCCCCAGCATTTT.

The chain employs TRBV7-2 and TRBJ2-2; possibly TRBD1 or TRBD2 for D (6 bases each). The germline V gene encodes CDR1 SGHTA and CDR2 FQGNSA. Trimming shortened V by 1 base and J by 5 bases, and 11 bases separated the two germline ends. CDR3 length: 15 residues. CDR3 sequence reads: CASSLDPGATGELFF. The CDR3 bases are TGTGCCAGCAGCTTAGATCCGGGGGCGACCGGGGAGCTGTTTTTT.

The rearrangement joins TRBV7-7 to TRBJ2-7; D is perhaps TRBD1 (6 bases). The CDR3 consists of 13 residues. V shed 4 bases and J shed 2 bases, with 9 bases lying between them. Germline CDR1 reads SSHAT; CDR2 reads FNYEAQ (reference sequence). In nucleotides, the CDR3 is TGTGCCAGCAGCTCAGGGGTCACCTACGAGCAGTACTTC. The encoded protein is CASSSGVTYEQYF.

J is TRBJ1-1 and V is TRBV4-3; D unclear. Trimming removed 0 bases from V and 8 bases from J, with 13 bases in between. This CDR3 has 14 amino acids. From germline, CDR1 is LGHNA and CDR2 YSLEER. The CDR3 coding sequence is TGCGCCAGCAGCCAAGATCTCCGGATACCCGAAGCTTTCTTT. It codes for CASSQDLRIPEAFF.

The chain couples TRBV7-7 to TRBJ1-1, with 8 bases fitting TRBD1. Germline V lookup: CDR1 SSHAT, CDR2 FNYEAQ (reference sequence). The CDR3 runs to 14 residues. Germline trimming cut 4 bases from V and 4 bases from J; bases unmatched to any gene: 5. The DNA of the CDR3 is TGTGCCAGCAGCTCTGGACAGGGATCCACTGAAGCTTTCTTT. Protein sequence: CASSSGQGSTEAFF.